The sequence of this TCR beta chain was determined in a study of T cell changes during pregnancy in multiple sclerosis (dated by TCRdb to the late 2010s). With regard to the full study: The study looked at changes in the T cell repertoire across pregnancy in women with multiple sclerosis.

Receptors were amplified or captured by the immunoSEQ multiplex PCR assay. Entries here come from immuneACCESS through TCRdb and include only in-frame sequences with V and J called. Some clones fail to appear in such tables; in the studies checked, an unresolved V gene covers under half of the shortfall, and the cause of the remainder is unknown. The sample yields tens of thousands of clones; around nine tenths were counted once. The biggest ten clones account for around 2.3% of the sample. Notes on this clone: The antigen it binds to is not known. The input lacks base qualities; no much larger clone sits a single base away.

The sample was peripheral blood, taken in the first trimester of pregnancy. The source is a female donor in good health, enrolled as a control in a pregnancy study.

The DNA sequence reads TGTGCCAGCAGCCTCCTACTTCAGGGGAAGGTAACGGCCAAAAACATTCAGTACTTC. Translated, it reads CASSLLLQGKVTAKNIQYF. The chain was built from TRBV28 and TRBJ2-4, and TRBD1 may be the D gene, going by 6 matching bases. Including the terminal cysteine and phenylalanine, the CDR3 comprises 19 residues. Of all the DNA, just the CDR3 is kept, 57 bases in frame from base 1. V is shortened by 6 bases, J by 1 base, and the region joining them spans 25 bases. Sequences MDHEN (CDR1) and SYDVKM (CDR2) are obtained from the germline V gene. The CDR3, completed at both ends by the reference TRBV28 and TRBJ2-4 genes, gives the full variable domain DVKVTQSSRYLVKRTGEKVFLECVQDMDHENMFWYRQDPGLGLRLIYFSYDVKMKEKGDIPEGYSVSREKKERFSLILESASTNQTSMYLCASSLLLQGKVTAKNIQYFGAGTRLSVL.